What follows describes a single TCR beta chain. Its specificity is unknown. Sequenced by immunoSEQ multiplex PCR; TCRdb stores in-frame clones only, minus some. This sample carries 95,000 to 150,000 clones, about 90% of them seen once, and the ten largest clones take around 1.7%. The CDR3 runs to 12 residues. V was clipped by 3 bases and J by 5 bases, with 8 bases between them. The sample comes from a study of T cell responses to AZD1222 COVID-19 vaccine. Whole-study findings and limits: Among vaccine-associated CD4 TCRs, coverage spanned spike, with dominance at 160-218 and 743-854.

The source is an adult in good health. V and J are TRBV12-3 or TRBV12-4 and TRBJ2-7; tentative D call: TRBD1 (6 bases). This specimen was peripheral blood, taken on day 0 of AZD1222 vaccination. CDR3 amino acids: CASSFGGHEQYF. CDR3 nucleotides: TGTGCCAGCAGTTTTGGGGGCCACGAGCAGTACTTC.